This TCR beta chain originates from a study of neurological immune-mediated disorders. This clonotype was counted many times. The CDR3 totals 16 residues. The V gene's germline CDR1 is MNHEY and CDR2 SVGAGI. The V segment lost 5 bases and the J segment 2 bases; nucleotides outside the gene matches: 12. Time point defined: longitudinal time-point 3. A single record per CDR3 protein comes from TCRdb applying MiXCR to the 5' RACE reads. Seen here are some 80,000 distinct CDR3 sequences, about 4% observed once, and the top ten hold 4.5% to 6%. The sample was PBMCs. This TCR derives from a woman in her fifties or sixties with multiple sclerosis. The V and J genes are TRBV6-5 and TRBJ2-7; 7 nucleotides agree with TRBD1. In DNA, the CDR3 is TGTGCCAGCAGTAAAGGGGGCCCGCAGGGCACCTACGAGCAGTACTTC. Its translation: CASSKGGPQGTYEQYF.